The 9 T cell receptor beta chains in this list originate from one sample, sequenced in a study of blood T cell repertoires in COVID-19. Using immunoSEQ multiplex PCR, the repertoire was profiled, and TCRdb retains in-frame clones only, with some absent. The sample lists some 66,000 clones; 90% to 95% were seen once. The sequencing input was peripheral blood. These receptors originate from a human donor in a cohort sampled during active COVID-19.

This sequence joins TRBV9 and TRBJ2-5, with TRBD1 matching 8 bases. The V gene end was trimmed by 4 bases and the J gene end by 5 bases; junction bases not matched to a gene: 10. The CDR3 runs 15 residues. The V gene's germline CDR1 is SGDLS and CDR2 YYNGEE. This chain's CDR3 is CASSPRTGNEETQYF. CDR3 DNA: TGTGCCAGCAGCCCTCGGACAGGGAATGAGGAGACCCAGTACTTC.

The gene calls are TRBV6-5 and TRBJ1-1, with 11 bases that match TRBD1. The CDR3 length is 15 residues. CDR1 and CDR2 (germline): MNHEY, SVGAGI. The junction had 8 bases not matched to a gene; V was cut back by 5 bases and J by 6 bases. CDR3 sequence (DNA): TGTGCCAGCAGTACCCGGACAGGGGGCGATTCTGAAGCTTTCTTT. Its protein is CASSTRTGGDSEAFF.

The gene calls are TRBV2 and TRBJ2-7; no clear D gene. Trimming took 2 bases from V and 0 from J, leaving 11 bases between them. The CDR3 is made up of 15 amino acids. The germline CDR1 and CDR2 sequences are SNHLY and FYNNEI. The CDR3 loop reads CASSENWPYSYEQYF. CDR3 bases: TGTGCCAGCAGTGAAAATTGGCCTTACTCCTACGAGCAGTACTTC.

The V and J genes are TRBV5-5 and TRBJ2-7; possible D gene TRBD1, 5 bases. The CDR3 is 14 residues long. Trimming shortened V by 4 bases and J by 4 bases, and 15 bases separated the two germline ends. Per germline, CDR1 SGHKS and CDR2 YYEKEE (reference sequence). The CDR3 DNA follows: TGTGCCAGCAGCGTGGGTGTGGGGCTATACGAGCAGTACTTC. Translated: CASSVGVGLYEQYF.

The chain joins TRBV2 to TRBJ1-6; D not certain. CDR3 length: 14 amino acids. Germline V lookup: CDR1 SNHLY, CDR2 FYNNEI. V shed 2 bases and J shed 14 bases, with 16 bases lying between them. The CDR3 region has the DNA TGTGCCAGCAGTGAAAGTCCCGGGATATTCACCCTCCACTTT. This sequence encodes CASSESPGIFTLHF.

This clone showed up just once. The CDR3 loop reads CAVGLAGRRGTDTQYF. As DNA, the CDR3 is TGTGCCGTAGGACTAGCGGGGAGGCGAGGCACAGATACGCAGTATTTT. This rearrangement joins TRBV2 to TRBJ2-3; 12 bases agree with TRBD2. Losses at the gene ends were 11 bases for V and 1 base for J; bases not matched to a gene: 10. This CDR3 has 16 amino acids. CDR1 is SNHLY, CDR2 FYNNEI, per germline.

J is TRBJ1-3 and V is TRBV2; 7 bases match TRBD1. J gave up 4 bases and V 9 bases, and 6 bases lay outside the gene matches. Per the germline V gene, CDR1 is SNHLY and CDR2 is FYNNEI. The CDR3 has 13 amino acids. CDR3 nucleotides: TGTGCCAGGGCGGGACAGTCCGGAAACACCATATATTTT. Translating it yields CARAGQSGNTIYF.

The genes are TRBV20-1 and TRBJ2-1; TRBD2 aligns across 7 bases. Germline-derived CDR1 and CDR2 are DFQATT and SNEGSKA (reference sequence). The CDR3 spans 15 residues. The V segment lost 3 bases and the J segment 7 bases; nucleotides outside the gene matches: 12. DNA for the CDR3: TGCAGTGCTAGTGGGGCGGCGGGAGCGGTGAATGAGCAGTTCTTC. Translated, it gives CSASGAAGAVNEQFF.

The V call is TRBV7-2, the J call TRBJ2-7; D might be TRBD2 (5 bases). There are 14 residues in the CDR3. Germline values: CDR1 SGHTA, CDR2 FQGNSA. V was trimmed by 6 bases and J by 3 bases, leaving 15 bases between them. The CDR3 nucleotides are TGTGCCAGCAGTTCAGACTACTCAAGCTACGAGCAGTACTTC. Encoded protein: CASSSDYSSYEQYF.